This T cell receptor beta chain stems from a study of CD8 T cells in ankylosing spondylitis (dated by TCRdb to the late 2010s). For context, the study as a whole: T cell receptor beta repertoires were profiled in healthy donors and ankylosing spondylitis patients so that disease-linked TCR variants could be found. Samples of peripheral blood were taken, and for ankylosing spondylitis patients, synovial fluid was collected as well. The whole study cohort included 90 to 120 healthy donors and about two dozen ankylosing spondylitis patients. Results and caveats for the whole study, not just this receptor: A CD8+ phenotype was shown by the disease-linked clones, which were found at relatively low frequencies in peripheral blood. Some motif variants were previously reported in synovial fluid and blood of reactive arthritis patients, suggesting common disease-initiation mechanisms. A TCR beta motif of eight highly homologous amino acid variants appeared characteristic of blood from ankylosing spondylitis patients. The disease-linked clones were reported as significantly enriched in matched synovial fluid samples from ankylosing spondylitis patients.

Sequencing took place on an Illumina HiSeq 2500. Quantitative 5'-RACE with molecular barcodes was used to prepare TCR beta libraries. For the original study's pipeline: Disease-linked TCR variants were identified with a new computational method built on a probabilistic model of VDJ rearrangement. Using fastp at Q25 and MiXCR, TCRdb reprocessed the public reads and kept productive beta chains. Rows are unified per CDR3 protein, each entry keeping the most common DNA and genes. The V and J calls, along with clone size, are taken from TCRdb and not from the paper's own processing. The sample table contains about 90,000 distinct CDR3 sequences; only one count was recorded for 25% to 35% of them. 50% to 60% of the sample is taken by the ten largest. The junction shows trimming of 4 bases on V and 0 bases on J, and the gene matches do not reach 5 bases of it. According to the germline V gene, CDR1 reads SGHRS and CDR2 reads YFSETQ. Reading from cysteine to phenylalanine, the CDR3 counts 15 amino acids. The kept DNA is CDR3 alone, 45 bases in frame from the first base.

A few counts support this clonotype. What this receptor recognizes is not known. No much larger clone is present one base from it, and per-base qualities are unavailable. The receptor comes from a male donor with ankylosing spondylitis or in good health (not recorded which). The rearrangement combines TRBV5-1 with TRBJ1-1, with TRBD1 matching 8 junction bases. The sample comprised blood, either unsorted or a sorted T cell fraction (not recorded which). The CDR3 reads CASSVRQGMNTEAFF. The DNA reads as follows: TGCGCCAGCAGCGTTCGACAGGGGATGAACACTGAAGCTTTCTTT.